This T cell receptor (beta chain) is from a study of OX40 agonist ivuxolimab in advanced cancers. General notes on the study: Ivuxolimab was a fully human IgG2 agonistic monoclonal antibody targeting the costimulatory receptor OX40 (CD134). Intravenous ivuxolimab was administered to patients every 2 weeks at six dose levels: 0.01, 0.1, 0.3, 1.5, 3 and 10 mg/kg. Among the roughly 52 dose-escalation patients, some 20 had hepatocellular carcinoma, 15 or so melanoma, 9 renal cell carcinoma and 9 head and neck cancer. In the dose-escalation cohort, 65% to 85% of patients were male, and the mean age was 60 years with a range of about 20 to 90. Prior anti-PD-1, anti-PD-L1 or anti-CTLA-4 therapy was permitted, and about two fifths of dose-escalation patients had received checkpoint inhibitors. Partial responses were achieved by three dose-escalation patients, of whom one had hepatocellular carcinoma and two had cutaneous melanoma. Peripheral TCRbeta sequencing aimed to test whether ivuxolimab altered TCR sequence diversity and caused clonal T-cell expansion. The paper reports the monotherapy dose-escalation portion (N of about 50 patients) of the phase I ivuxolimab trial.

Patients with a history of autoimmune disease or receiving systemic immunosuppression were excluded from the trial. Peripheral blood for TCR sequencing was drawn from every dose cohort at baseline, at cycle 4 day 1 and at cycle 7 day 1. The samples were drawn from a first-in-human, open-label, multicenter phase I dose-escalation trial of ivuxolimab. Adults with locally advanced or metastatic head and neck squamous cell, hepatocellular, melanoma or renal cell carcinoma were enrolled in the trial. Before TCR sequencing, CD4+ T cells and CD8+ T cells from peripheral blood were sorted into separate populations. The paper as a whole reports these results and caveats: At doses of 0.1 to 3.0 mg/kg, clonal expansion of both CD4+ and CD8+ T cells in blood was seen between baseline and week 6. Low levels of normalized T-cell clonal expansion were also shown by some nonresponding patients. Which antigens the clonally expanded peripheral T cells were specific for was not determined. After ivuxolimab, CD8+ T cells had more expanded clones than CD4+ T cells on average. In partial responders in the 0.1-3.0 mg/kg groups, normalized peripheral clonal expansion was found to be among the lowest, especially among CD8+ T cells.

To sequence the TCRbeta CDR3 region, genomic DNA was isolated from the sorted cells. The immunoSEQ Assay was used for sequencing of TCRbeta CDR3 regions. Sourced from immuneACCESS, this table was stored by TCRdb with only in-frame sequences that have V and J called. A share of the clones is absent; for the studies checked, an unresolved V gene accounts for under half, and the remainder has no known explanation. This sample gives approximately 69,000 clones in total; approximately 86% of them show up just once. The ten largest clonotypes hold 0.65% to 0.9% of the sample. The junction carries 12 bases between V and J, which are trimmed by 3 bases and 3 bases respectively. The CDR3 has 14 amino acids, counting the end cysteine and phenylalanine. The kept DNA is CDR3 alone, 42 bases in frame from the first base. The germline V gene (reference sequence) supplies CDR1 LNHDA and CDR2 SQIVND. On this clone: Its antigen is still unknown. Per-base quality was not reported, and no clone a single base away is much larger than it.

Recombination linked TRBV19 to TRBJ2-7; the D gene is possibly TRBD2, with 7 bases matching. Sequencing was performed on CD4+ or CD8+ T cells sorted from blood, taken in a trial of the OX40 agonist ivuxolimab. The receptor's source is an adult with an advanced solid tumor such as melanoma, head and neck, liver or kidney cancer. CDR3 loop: CASSMRGRNYEQYF. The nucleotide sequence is TGTGCCAGTAGTATGCGGGGGCGGAACTACGAGCAGTACTTC.